This TCR beta chain was sequenced for a study of blood T cell repertoires in COVID-19. Whole-study context: Sites in the United States, Italy and Spain provided acute and convalescent COVID-19 samples. From T cells, B-cell-depleted T cells, or PBMCs came the material, which was cDNA or gDNA.

V dropped 4 bases and J dropped 0 bases, with 7 bases sitting between them. This CDR3 has 13 amino acids. Looked up from germline, CDR1 is SEHNR and CDR2 is FQNEAQ (reference sequence). As handled by the study authors: Amplification with reference gene primers provided the estimates of nucleated cell counts. Method: immunoSEQ multiplex PCR; TCRdb's copy keeps in-frame clones and lacks some. That table supplies the V and J calls and clone size; D and trimming were determined from the DNA. Altogether around 200,000 clones are present, more than 60% being singletons, with the ten largest covering under 15%.

Sequencing input: peripheral blood. The sequence was collected from a woman aged 45-65 years with acute or convalescent COVID-19. The chain uses TRBV7-9 and TRBJ2-7, with a possible D match to TRBD2 (6 bases). For the CDR3, the DNA is TGTGCCAGCAGCTCGACTAGCTCCTACGAGCAGTACTTC. Protein product: CASSSTSSYEQYF.